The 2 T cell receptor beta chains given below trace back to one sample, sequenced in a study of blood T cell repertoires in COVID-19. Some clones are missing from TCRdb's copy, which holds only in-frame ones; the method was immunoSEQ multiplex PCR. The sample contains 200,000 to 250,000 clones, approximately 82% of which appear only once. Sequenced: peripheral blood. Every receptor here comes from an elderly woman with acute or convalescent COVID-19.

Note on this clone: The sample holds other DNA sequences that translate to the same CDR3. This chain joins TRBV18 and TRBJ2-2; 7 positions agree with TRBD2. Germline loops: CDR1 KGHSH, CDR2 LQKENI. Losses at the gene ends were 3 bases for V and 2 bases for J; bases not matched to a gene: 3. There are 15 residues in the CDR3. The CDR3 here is CASSPLAVNTGELFF. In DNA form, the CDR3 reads TGTGCCAGCTCACCGCTAGCGGTTAACACCGGGGAGCTGTTTTTT.

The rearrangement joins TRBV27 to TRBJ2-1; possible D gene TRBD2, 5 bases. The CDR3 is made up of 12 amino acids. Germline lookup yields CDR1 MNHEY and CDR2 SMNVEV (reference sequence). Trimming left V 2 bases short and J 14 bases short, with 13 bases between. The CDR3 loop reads CASSLSRTREFF. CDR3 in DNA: TGTGCCAGCAGTTTAAGTCGGACGAGGGAGTTCTTC.